This record concerns one TCR beta chain sequence. A junction end diverges from the germline sequence, so it may reflect a read error. In the authors' workflow: Reference gene primer amplification gave estimated nucleated cell counts. The method was immunoSEQ multiplex PCR; TCRdb's version includes in-frame clones alone and lacks a portion of them. The V and J calls and the clone size are those of that table, but D and trimming were determined from the DNA. The sample has a few hundred thousand clones, roughly 85% seen once. The sample belongs to a study of blood T cell repertoires in COVID-19. Study-level background: Acute-phase and convalescent COVID-19 samples originated in the United States, Italy and Spain. PBMCs, B-cell-depleted T cells, or T cells provided the cDNA or gDNA that made up the material.

This CDR3 comprises 13 residues. Germline CDR1 SGHDT, CDR2 YYEEEE. Sequenced: peripheral blood. The TCR comes from a woman aged 18-29 years with acute or convalescent COVID-19. The V gene is TRBV5-6, the J gene TRBJ1-2; D is unclear. Here the CDR3 DNA reads TGTGCCAGCAACTTGGTCAGTAACTATGGCTACACCTTC. Protein: CASNLVSNYGYTF.